This section outlines one TCR beta chain sequence together with its context. From germline, CDR1 is SGDLS and CDR2 YYNGEE. There are 16 residues in the CDR3. Trimming removed 0 bases from V and 6 bases from J, with 17 bases in between. This specimen belongs to a study of blood T cell repertoires in COVID-19. Looking at the study overall: Italy, Spain and the United States were the sources of the convalescent and acute COVID-19 samples. The cDNA or gDNA used as material had been derived from T cells, B-cell-depleted T cells, or PBMCs.

Source study methods: Cell counts per sample came from amplifying reference gene primers. Measured with immunoSEQ multiplex PCR; TCRdb has only the in-frame clones, and not every one. The V and J calls and clone size are taken from that table; D and trimming were inferred from the DNA. The sample includes 90,000 to 130,000 clones, roughly 83% seen only once; the top ten take 0.7% to 1%. Sequencing was done on a sample of peripheral blood. This receptor was taken from a woman in her sixties or seventies with acute or convalescent COVID-19. V gene TRBV9 combines with J gene TRBJ2-3, with D possibly matching TRBD2 (5 bases). The CDR3: CASSVGPRLAGDTQYF. The CDR3 DNA is TGTGCCAGCAGCGTAGGGCCAAGGCTAGCAGGTGATACGCAGTATTTT.